Listed below are T cell receptor beta chains from one sample, sequenced in a study of shared clonotypes between healthy human individuals. Sequenced by immunoSEQ multiplex PCR; TCRdb stores in-frame clones only, minus some. The table includes around 1.4 million clones, just under 99% detected once. What was sequenced was naive CD4+ T cells sorted from blood. Every receptor here comes from a man aged 25-45 years in good health. CDR3s include the opening cysteine and the closing phenylalanine or tryptophan. A D gene is named only where the DNA matches it firmly. Part of the rows lack a size; the others show once, few, many or a class for expanded clones.

j_gene: TRBJ1-1
d_gene: TRBD1
abundance: NA
v_gene: TRBV15
CDR3nt: TGTGCCACCAGCCACGGGTGGACAGGGGACACTGAAGCTTTCTTT
CDR3aa: CATSHGWTGDTEAFF

j_gene: TRBJ2-1
d_gene: TRBD2
abundance: NA
v_gene: TRBV7-9
CDR3nt: TGTGCCAGCAGCTTAATAGTGGGGACTAGCGTTAGGAATGAGCAGTTCTTC
CDR3aa: CASSLIVGTSVRNEQFF

j_gene: TRBJ2-7
d_gene: TRBD2
abundance: once
v_gene: TRBV2
CDR3nt: TGTGCCAGCAGTTCTAGCGGGAGTCTCGAGCAGTACTTC
CDR3aa: CASSSSGSLEQYF

j_gene: TRBJ1-5
d_gene: NA
abundance: NA
v_gene: TRBV28
CDR3nt: TGTGCCAGCAGTTTAGCATCAGGTAGCAATCAGCCCCAGCATTTT
CDR3aa: CASSLASGSNQPQHF

j_gene: TRBJ2-5
d_gene: NA
abundance: once
v_gene: TRBV15
CDR3nt: TGTGCCACCAGCAGGGCTGCCCTAGAGACCCAGTACTTC
CDR3aa: CATSRAALETQYF

j_gene: TRBJ1-1
d_gene: NA
abundance: NA
v_gene: TRBV5-4
CDR3nt: TGTGCCAGCAGCTCGGCGGGAGCGGGCAACACTGAAGCTTTCTTT
CDR3aa: CASSSAGAGNTEAFF

j_gene: TRBJ1-1
d_gene: NA
abundance: once
v_gene: TRBV27
CDR3nt: TGTGCCAGCACCACCTGGCCGGGGGCCGGTGAAGCTTTCTTT
CDR3aa: CASTTWPGAGEAFF

j_gene: TRBJ1-2
d_gene: NA
abundance: NA
v_gene: TRBV5-1
CDR3nt: TGCGCCAGCAGCTTGGGCCTGGCCGTGGCTAACTATGGCTACACCTTC
CDR3aa: CASSLGLAVANYGYTF

j_gene: TRBJ1-5
d_gene: TRBD1
abundance: NA
v_gene: TRBV18
CDR3nt: TGTGCCAGCTCACCCCTCTCCACCGGACAGGGCAATCAGCCCCAGCATTTT
CDR3aa: CASSPLSTGQGNQPQHF

j_gene: TRBJ2-6
d_gene: NA
abundance: NA
v_gene: TRBV9
CDR3nt: TGTGCCAGCAGCGAAGAGGTGGGGCCCCTAAAATCTGGGGCCAACGTCCTGACTTTC
CDR3aa: CASSEEVGPLKSGANVLTF

j_gene: TRBJ2-7
d_gene: TRBD1
abundance: NA
v_gene: TRBV5-4
CDR3nt: TGTGCCAGCAGCTCAAAGGGACAGGGGGCCTTTTCCTACGAGCAGTACTTC
CDR3aa: CASSSKGQGAFSYEQYF